These 11 T cell receptor beta chains share one sample of origin, sequenced in a study of T cells in Graves' hyperthyroidism and ophthalmopathy. Amplified regions were TCR beta CDR3 sequences from RNA transcripts. During a first-round RT-PCR of the TCR CDR3, the HTBI primer set was used. TCRdb passed the multiplex PCR reads through MiXCR, listing each CDR3 protein once. The sample has approximately 600,000 distinct CDR3 sequences, around 21% seen once. The sample comprised blood. The receptors derive from a man aged 25 to 45 with Graves' ophthalmopathy.

The chain uses TRBV19 and TRBJ1-5; possible D gene TRBD1, 6 bases. Germline lookup yields CDR1 LNHDA and CDR2 SQIVND (reference sequence). The CDR3 has 19 residues. Trimming took 4 bases from V and 0 from J, leaving 22 bases between them. CDR3 in amino acids: CASSSRGRGGTHSNQPQHF. The DNA for the CDR3 is TGTGCCAGTAGTAGCCGTGGCAGAGGGGGAACTCATAGCAATCAGCCCCAGCATTTT.

This chain joins TRBV27 and TRBJ2-7, with D uncertain. V lost 7 bases, J lost 6 bases, and 13 bases lay in between. This CDR3 region has 12 residues. Germline V gene data show CDR1 as MNHEY and CDR2 as SMNVEV (reference sequence). CDR3 protein: CASKGLTPEQYF. The CDR3 DNA reads as TGTGCCAGCAAGGGCCTTACCCCCGAGCAGTACTTC.

This clonotype was seen a handful of times. The chain recombines TRBV2 with TRBJ2-7; 9 nucleotides line up with TRBD2. V lost 10 bases and J lost 5; bases outside the gene matches: 12. The germline V gene encodes CDR1 SNHLY and CDR2 FYNNEI. This CDR3 spans 14 amino acids. The CDR3 nucleotides are TGTGCCACCCGCCTCGGGGTAGCGGGAGACGAGCAGTACTTC. This codes for CATRLGVAGDEQYF.

This clonotype showed up many times. This chain joins TRBV6-1 and TRBJ1-5; possibly TRBD1 for D (6 bases). The germline CDR1 and CDR2 sequences are MNHNS and SASEGT. Trimming took off 6 bases at V and 4 bases at J, with 13 bases between the two ends. The CDR3 is 14 residues long. DNA for the CDR3: TGTGCCAGCAGCTCTCTACAGGGAAATCAGCCCCAGCATTTT. Its translation is CASSSLQGNQPQHF.

This clonotype was counted many times. The chain employs TRBV2 and TRBJ2-7, with 7 bases aligning to TRBD2. The CDR3 has 13 residues. CDR1 is SNHLY, CDR2 FYNNEI, per germline. V lost 6 bases and J lost 2; bases outside the gene matches: 4. In DNA form, the CDR3 reads TGTGCCAGCAGCGGACTAGGGACCTACGAGCAGTACTTC. This gives the protein CASSGLGTYEQYF.

DNA for the CDR3: TGTGCCAGCAGCACGGGCCCCGCGGATAATGAAAAACTGTTTTTT. Its translation: CASSTGPADNEKLFF. The chain carries TRBV4-2 and TRBJ1-4; D uncertain. CDR3 length equals 15 residues. Germline CDR1 LGHNA, CDR2 YNFKEQ. V shed 5 bases and J shed 4 bases, with 14 bases lying between them.

The sample holds many counts of this clonotype. The chain recombines TRBV2 with TRBJ2-1, with D unclear. V lost 1 base and J lost 0, with 4 bases in between. Germline CDR1 SNHLY, CDR2 FYNNEI. This CDR3 contains 14 residues. CDR3 nucleotides: TGTGCCAGCAGTGAAGGTGGCTCCTACAATGAGCAGTTCTTC. Amino acid sequence: CASSEGGSYNEQFF.

The J gene is TRBJ1-2, the V gene TRBV29-1; D gene ambiguous. There are 12 residues in the CDR3. Germline lookup yields CDR1 SQVTM and CDR2 ANQGSEA. The V gene lost 1 base and the J gene lost 6 bases, with 9 bases spanning the gap. CDR3 bases: TGCAGCGTTGAAGGGGAATTGGATGGCTACACCTTC. Its translation: CSVEGELDGYTF.

This chain joins TRBV11-2 and TRBJ2-7, with 16 nucleotides matching TRBD2. The CDR3 is 19 residues long. V lost 1 base to trimming and J lost 4 bases; unmatched junction nucleotides: 10. The V gene's germline CDR1 is SGHAT and CDR2 FQNNGV. The CDR3 here is CASSLGGTSGRGQSYEQYF. The CDR3, as DNA: TGTGCCAGCAGCTTAGGAGGGACTAGCGGGAGGGGACAATCTTACGAGCAGTACTTC.

This clonotype was seen repeatedly, ten times or more. The chain couples TRBV3-1 to TRBJ2-7; tentatively, D is TRBD1 (5 bases). CDR1 is LGHDT and CDR2 is YNNKEL in the germline V gene (reference sequence). Trimming took off 5 bases at V and 4 bases at J, with 9 bases between the two ends. There are 12 residues in the CDR3. The CDR3 here is CASSSQGYEQYF. CDR3 coding DNA: TGTGCCAGCAGCTCCCAGGGTTACGAGCAGTACTTC.

This clonotype came up many times. J is TRBJ2-7 and V is TRBV28, with 7 bases lining up with TRBD1. Unmatched junction bases numbered 4, after V lost 5 bases and J lost 0 bases. Germline loops: CDR1 MDHEN, CDR2 SYDVKM. This CDR3 comprises 14 residues. CDR3 loop: CASSGTEPSYEQYF. In DNA form, the CDR3 reads TGTGCCAGCAGTGGGACAGAGCCCTCCTACGAGCAGTACTTC.